These 11 T cell receptor beta chains came from one sample sequenced in a study of T cell repertoires in cytomegalovirus infection. No antigen has been assigned to these receptors. TCRdb recomputed calls from the reads with MiXCR, one row per CDR3 protein. The sample carries a few hundred thousand distinct CDR3 sequences, around 25% recorded once. Here the sequenced sample was cultured PBMCs, taken from culture after CMV antigen stimulation. The origin of the receptors is a human donor in good health (CMV status not recorded). Some clones in this sample may be carry-over from other donors' samples.

At least ten counts were recorded for this clonotype. This rearrangement joins TRBV7-3 to TRBJ2-5, with D perhaps matching TRBD1 (6 bases). Germline V gives CDR1 SGHTA, CDR2 FQGTGA. CDR3 size: 16 residues. V shed 5 bases and J shed 2 bases, with 18 bases lying between them. Written as DNA, the CDR3 is TGTGCCAGCAGCCTACTCCCCCCCGGACAGCAAGAGACCCAGTACTTC. The encoded protein is CASSLLPPGQQETQYF.

This clonotype showed up many times. The rearrangement uses TRBV7-3 and TRBJ1-1, with TRBD1 matching over 7 bases. Germline V gene lookup returns CDR1 SGHTA and CDR2 FQGTGA. The V gene end was trimmed by 3 bases and the J gene end by 3 bases; junction bases not matched to a gene: 4. The CDR3 sequence is 14 residues long. CDR3: CASSFKGAYTEAFF. The CDR3 bases are TGTGCCAGCAGCTTTAAGGGGGCCTACACTGAAGCTTTCTTT.

This clonotype has just a few counts. The V gene is TRBV10-3, the J gene TRBJ2-7; D might be TRBD1 (5 bases). Trimming removed 10 bases from V and 5 bases from J, with 18 bases in between. The CDR3 runs 13 residues. Germline CDR1 reads ENHRY; CDR2 reads SYGVKD. The CDR3 DNA sequence: TGTGCCAACAGGATGGAGCCGGGCCACGAGCAGTACTTC. As protein: CANRMEPGHEQYF.

The count of this clonotype is one. V usage is TRBV19 and J usage is TRBJ2-4; 7 bases align to TRBD2. The CDR3 sequence is 14 residues long. After removal of 6 bases from V and 5 bases from J, the junction contained 7 bases not matched to a gene. Germline V gene data show CDR1 as LNHDA and CDR2 as SQIVND (reference sequence). The CDR3 DNA reads as TGTGCCAGTAGGGCAGGGAGGGTGGAAAACATTCAGTACTTC. Its translation is CASRAGRVENIQYF.

This clonotype was picked up one time. In DNA, the CDR3 is TGTGCCAGCAGTAACCGGGACAGGGGTTACGAGCAGTACTTC. Protein product: CASSNRDRGYEQYF. The chain links TRBV28 to TRBJ2-7; 10 nucleotides align to TRBD1. V was pared by 5 bases and J by 4 bases, with 5 bases of the junction left unmatched. This CDR3 spans 14 amino acids. Germline CDR1 reads MDHEN; CDR2 reads SYDVKM. The full variable domain, with the rest looked up from reference TRBV28 and TRBJ2-7, is DVKVTQSSRYLVKRTGEKVFLECVQDMDHENMFWYRQDPGLGLRLIYFSYDVKMKEKGDIPEGYSVSREKKERFSLILESASTNQTSMYLCASSNRDRGYEQYFGPGTRLTVT.

V usage is TRBV4-3 and J usage is TRBJ2-1, with D perhaps TRBD2 (5 bases). The CDR3 extends over 15 amino acids. Germline lookup yields CDR1 LGHNA and CDR2 YSLEER. Trimming cost V 0 bases and J 7 bases, with 13 bases left between them. CDR3 region: CASSQDSGNRNEQFF. The DNA of the CDR3 is TGCGCCAGCAGCCAAGATTCGGGGAATAGAAATGAGCAGTTCTTC.

In this sample, this clonotype turned up a few times. The chain uses TRBV10-3 and TRBJ2-3; D is undetermined. The length of the CDR3 is 13 residues. V lost 6 bases and J lost 2, with 9 bases in between. Germline V gives CDR1 ENHRY, CDR2 SYGVKD. The CDR3 coding sequence is TGTGCCATCAGAGCTCGGGTCACAGATACGCAGTATTTT. Translation gives CAIRARVTDTQYF.

The rearrangement joins TRBV7-6 to TRBJ2-5; D remains ambiguous. The germline V gene has CDR1 SGHVS and CDR2 FNYEAQ. The V and J ends lost 0 bases and 2 bases respectively, with 16 bases between them. The CDR3 has 17 amino acids. CDR3 nucleotide sequence: TGTGCCAGCAGCTTAGCGGTTCTATACCAGAGGCAAGAGACCCAGTACTTC. This encodes CASSLAVLYQRQETQYF.

The chain has TRBV4-1 and TRBJ2-2; a weak D match, TRBD2 (6 bases). Per the germline V gene, CDR1 is MGHRA and CDR2 is YSYEKL. The CDR3 is made up of 15 amino acids. Trimming shortened V by 4 bases and J by 6 bases, and 15 bases separated the two germline ends. CDR3 sequence (DNA): TGCGCCAGCAGCCCAGAAATACGGAGGGCCGGGGAGCTGTTTTTT. Its translation: CASSPEIRRAGELFF.

This clonotype was detected ten times or more. This chain links TRBV7-2 with TRBJ2-1; D unresolved. V lost 0 bases and J 4 bases, leaving 4 bases between the germline ends. The CDR3 has 13 residues. From germline, CDR1 is SGHTA and CDR2 FQGNSA. DNA of the CDR3: TGTGCCAGCAGCTTAGCGAGTTACAATGAGCAGTTCTTC. Protein: CASSLASYNEQFF.

The chain couples TRBV20-1 to TRBJ2-7; TRBD2 aligns across 7 bases. Germline V gene data show CDR1 as DFQATT and CDR2 as SNEGSKA (reference sequence). With V trimmed by 0 bases and J by 4 bases, 3 bases remained unmatched. There are 13 residues in the CDR3. The CDR3 region has the DNA TGCAGTGCTAGAGATCCTAGCGGATACGAGCAGTACGTC. Translation: CSARDPSGYEQYV.